This note documents a single TCR beta chain sequence. Its specificity is unknown. PCR used 60 Vbeta primers and 13 Jbeta primers. Repertoires were generated with immunoSEQ multiplex PCR, while TCRdb's copy carries only in-frame clones and drops some. Here the sample spans about 190,000 clones, 70% to 75% being singletons. This sample is part of a study of cytomegalovirus exposure and HLA in healthy donors. In the study overall: Earlier work reported 95 million to 130 million unique TCR beta sequences from some 170 million T cells. Study conclusions and caveats: One later analysis reportedly identified an Asian-associated ancestry cluster that showed fewer N-insertions than the roughly 670-donor mean. Common viral pathogens seemed to be connected with several of the most significant clusters, according to a later analysis. A later analysis linked a missense variant in DCLRE1C to the trimming of TCR beta V and J genes.

The V and J ends lost 7 bases and 7 bases, in that order; junction bases with no gene match: 12. Germline CDR1 reads MNHEY; CDR2 reads SVGAGI. This CDR3 region has 14 residues. The chain uses TRBV6-5 and TRBJ1-2; 7 nucleotides align to TRBD1. The receptor was isolated from a young man in good health and CMV-seropositive. Sequencing input: PBMCs. The CDR3 here is CASTPEQGRGGYTF. DNA for the CDR3: TGTGCCAGCACGCCTGAACAGGGGCGCGGTGGCTACACCTTC.